Given below is one T cell receptor beta chain in context. This table comes from immunoSEQ multiplex PCR, and its TCRdb copy is limited to in-frame clones, with some not included. The table lists about 260,000 clones, 70% to 90% of them singletons. Germline CDR1 and CDR2: MDHEN and SYDVKM. CDR3 size: 16 residues. V lost 5 bases to trimming and J lost 7 bases, with 20 bases between them. The data stem from a study of blood T cell repertoires in COVID-19. Study-level background: Samples of COVID-19 (acute and convalescent) were obtained from the United States, Italy and Spain.

The source is a human donor in a cohort sampled during active COVID-19. This chain connects TRBV28 to TRBJ2-2; the D gene is possibly TRBD2 (7 bases). The material sequenced was peripheral blood. CDR3 coding DNA: TGTGCCAGCAGTCCCTTAGGGGGAGGGCCAGACGGGGAGCTGTTTTTT. This gives the protein CASSPLGGGPDGELFF.